Detailed here is one T cell receptor beta chain. Its antigen remains unknown. This may come from a read error, since a much larger clone is one base off. This specimen comes from a study of human T cells and chemical hapten exposure. Background on the study: Patients' scalps got diphenylcyclopropenone weekly throughout the roughly 25-week study. Points from the study as a whole: Alopecia was present in the donors, so their immune response may differ from healthy people's.

In the library, unique molecular identifiers were attached to individual cDNA molecules. TCRdb redid the calling of the RACE reads with MiXCR, one entry per CDR3 protein. The table records some 200,000 distinct CDR3 sequences, 25% to 35% of them present only once. Germline V CDR1 and CDR2: SEHNR, FQNEAQ (reference sequence). The CDR3 loop spans 11 amino acids. The sample's time point: pre-sensitization, week 0. Sample treatment: therapeutic diphenylcyclopropenone sensitization with weekly scalp DPC. V gene TRBV7-9 combines with J gene TRBJ1-1; D remains unclear. The material sequenced was whole blood, taken in connection with sensitization to the hapten diphenylcyclopropenone (DPC). The receptor was derived from a woman aged 30 to 39 with alopecia areata. Some clones in this sample may be carry-over from other donors' samples. In nucleotides, the CDR3 is TGTGGCAGCAGCTCCGTCGATGAAGCTTTCTTT. The encoded protein is CGSSSVDEAFF. Complete variable domain (other parts from reference TRBV7-9 and TRBJ1-1): DTGVSQNPRHKITKRGQNVTFRCDPISEHNRLYWYRQTLGQGPEFLTYFQNEAQLEKSRLLSDRFSAERPKGSFSTLEIQRTEQGDSAMYLCGSSSVDEAFFGQGTRLTVV.